This entry lists 27 T cell receptor beta chains sequenced from one sample in a study of blood T cell repertoires in COVID-19. The data were produced by immunoSEQ multiplex PCR, yet TCRdb's version contains in-frame clones alone and is incomplete. The sample comprises fewer than 85,000 clones, approximately 89% of which are singletons, and about 5.3% rests with the top ten. The source material was peripheral blood. The receptors shown here come from a man in his fifties or sixties with active COVID-19.

This chain connects TRBV5-4 to TRBJ2-4, with D possibly TRBD1 on 5 matching bases. Per the germline V gene, CDR1 is SGHNT and CDR2 is YYREEE (reference sequence). The V end was cut by 3 bases, the J end by 7 bases, with 11 bases between. The CDR3 totals 13 residues. CDR3 DNA sequence: TGTGCCAGCAGCTCCGAGAAGGGGAACATTCAGTACTTC. It codes for CASSSEKGNIQYF.

The gene calls are TRBV6-1 and TRBJ2-5; 10 bases agree with TRBD2. Germline CDR1 MNHNS, CDR2 SASEGT. Trimming at V came to 4 bases and at J to 3 bases, leaving 8 bases not matched to a gene. The CDR3 is made up of 16 amino acids. CDR3 bases: TGTGCCAGCAGTGTCATTAGCGGGGGGTGGGAAGAGACCCAGTACTTC. It yields the protein CASSVISGGWEETQYF.

The CDR3 DNA follows: TGTGCCAGCAGCTTCGGGCGGGGGGGGAACAATGAGCAGTTCTTC. This translates into CASSFGRGGNNEQFF. The chain uses TRBV5-4 and TRBJ2-1, with 9 bases matching TRBD2. The CDR3 runs to 15 residues. CDR1 and CDR2 from the germline V gene are SGHNT and YYREEE (reference sequence). After removal of 2 bases from V and 5 bases from J, the junction contained 5 bases not matched to a gene.

This clone was found once. J is TRBJ2-5 and V is TRBV27; 8 bases match TRBD1. This CDR3 has 16 residues. Germline CDR1 MNHEY, CDR2 SMNVEV (reference sequence). The ends lost 8 bases at V and 7 bases at J; junction bases unmatched: 18. The CDR3 DNA reads as TGTGCCAGCCGACGCAACAGGGGGACCTCCTTACGGACCCAGTACTTC. This sequence encodes CASRRNRGTSLRTQYF.

The chain has TRBV19 and TRBJ1-2; D perhaps matches TRBD1 (6 bases). The ends were cut back, 7 bases at V and 2 bases at J, with 11 bases in the middle. CDR1 LNHDA and CDR2 SQIVND come from the germline V gene (reference sequence). This CDR3 is 13 amino acids long. Written as DNA, the CDR3 is TGTGCCAGTACCTCCACAGGGAACTATGGCTACACCTTC. It is translated as CASTSTGNYGYTF.

The chain is built from TRBV29-1 and TRBJ1-1, with D possibly matching TRBD1 (5 bases). Germline CDR1 and CDR2: SQVTM and ANQGSEA. Trimming removed 7 bases from V and 1 base from J, with 13 bases in between. This CDR3 has 13 amino acids. Here the CDR3 reads CSGGEVQNTEAFF. The CDR3 DNA reads TGCAGCGGGGGGGAGGTCCAGAACACTGAAGCTTTCTTT.

The gene calls are TRBV5-1 and TRBJ1-5; tentatively, D is TRBD1 (6 bases). This CDR3 region has 15 residues. Per the germline V gene, CDR1 is SGHRS and CDR2 is YFSETQ. The V end was cut by 0 bases, the J end by 2 bases, with 9 bases between. The CDR3 region has the DNA TGCGCCAGCAGCTTGGAAGGGGGTCGCAATCAGCCCCAGCATTTT. Amino acids: CASSLEGGRNQPQHF.

The count of this clone is one. V is TRBV6-1 and J is TRBJ1-1; D unresolved. V shed 2 bases and J shed 6 bases, with 10 bases lying between them. The CDR3 runs 13 residues. Per the germline V gene, CDR1 is MNHNS and CDR2 is SASEGT. CDR3 sequence: CASSERRDSEAFF. The DNA of the CDR3 is TGTGCCAGCAGTGAACGGAGGGATTCTGAAGCTTTCTTT.

This clone has just one count. The chain has TRBV24-1 and TRBJ1-2; 9 positions agree with TRBD1. The germline V gene encodes CDR1 KGHDR and CDR2 SFDVKD. The CDR3 spans 14 residues. The junction had 3 bases not matched to a gene; V was cut back by 4 bases and J by 4 bases. CDR3 residues: CATSEGQGGYGYTF. The CDR3 region has the DNA TGTGCCACCAGTGAGGGACAGGGCGGCTATGGCTACACCTTC.

This chain links TRBV18 with TRBJ2-3, with a weak D call TRBD2 (6 bases). The CDR3 runs to 13 residues. The germline V gene encodes CDR1 KGHSH and CDR2 LQKENI. The V and J ends lost 6 bases and 6 bases respectively, with 13 bases between them. The CDR3 loop is CASSRASGDTQYF. DNA for the CDR3: TGTGCCAGCTCGCGGGCCAGCGGGGATACGCAGTATTTT.

This rearrangement joins TRBV4-1 to TRBJ2-7; TRBD1 is a possible D gene (5 bases). V dropped 4 bases and J dropped 2 bases, with 15 bases sitting between them. The CDR3 spans 15 residues. Germline loops: CDR1 MGHRA, CDR2 YSYEKL. The CDR3 bases are TGCGCCAGCAGCCCCCTTTTACAGGCGGCCTACGAGCAGTACTTC. Translating gives CASSPLLQAAYEQYF.

In nucleotides, the CDR3 is TGTGCCAGCAGCTCAAGGGACAGGCTTTGGTCAGGGGACATTCAGTACTTC. It yields the protein CASSSRDRLWSGDIQYF. The rearrangement joins TRBV7-9 to TRBJ2-4; 8 bases line up with TRBD1. J gave up 8 bases and V 4 bases, and 16 bases lay outside the gene matches. In germline, CDR1 is SEHNR, CDR2 FQNEAQ (reference sequence). This CDR3 has 17 residues.

The chain combines TRBV19 with TRBJ2-7; 14 bases align to TRBD2. The CDR3 consists of 15 residues. Germline V CDR1 and CDR2: LNHDA, SQIVND (reference sequence). J lost 2 bases, V lost 6 bases, and 3 bases had no gene match. The CDR3 sequence is CASRRLAGGTYEQYF. CDR3 DNA sequence: TGTGCCAGTAGGCGACTAGCGGGAGGGACCTACGAGCAGTACTTC.

V is TRBV28 and J is TRBJ2-7; 9 bases are a match to TRBD1. The CDR3 length is 14 residues. Losses at the gene ends were 6 bases for V and 0 bases for J; bases not matched to a gene: 3. Germline V gene lookup returns CDR1 MDHEN and CDR2 SYDVKM. CDR3 DNA: TGTGCCAGCAGAGGGACAGGGTCCTCCTACGAGCAGTACTTC. Its translation: CASRGTGSSYEQYF.

The chain combines TRBV28 with TRBJ1-5; TRBD1 agrees at 9 bases. Germline assignment: CDR1 MDHEN and CDR2 SYDVKM. This CDR3 spans 15 amino acids. Losses at the gene ends were 4 bases for V and 8 bases for J; bases not matched to a gene: 9. In nucleotides, the CDR3 is TGTGCCAGCAGTTCACCCGGGACAGGGAGAAAGCCCCAGCATTTT. Translation: CASSSPGTGRKPQHF.

V gene TRBV25-1 combines with J gene TRBJ2-3; 13 bases are a match to TRBD2. The CDR3 is 18 residues long. Germline values: CDR1 MGHDK, CDR2 SYGVNS. V lost 4 bases to trimming and J lost 6 bases; unmatched junction nucleotides: 13. The CDR3 DNA follows: TGTGCCAGCAGTGGATACGGACTAGCGGGAGATTTAAAGGATACGCAGTATTTT. Its protein is CASSGYGLAGDLKDTQYF.

The V gene is TRBV7-9, the J gene TRBJ1-1; 10 positions agree with TRBD1. The ends lost 5 bases at V and 6 bases at J; junction bases unmatched: 12. Per the germline V gene, CDR1 is SEHNR and CDR2 is FQNEAQ (reference sequence). The CDR3 contains 16 residues. DNA for the CDR3: TGTGCCAGCAGCCCGCCAGACAGGGGGCTAGCCTCTGAAGCTTTCTTT. Its protein is CASSPPDRGLASEAFF. Using reference TRBV7-9 and TRBJ1-1 for the parts outside the CDR3, the full variable domain is DTGVSQNPRHKITKRGQNVTFRCDPISEHNRLYWYRQTLGQGPEFLTYFQNEAQLEKSRLLSDRFSAERPKGSFSTLEIQRTEQGDSAMYLCASSPPDRGLASEAFFGQGTRLTVV.

This chain uses TRBV19 with TRBJ2-1; D perhaps matches TRBD2 (5 bases). The CDR3 length is 16 residues. V lost 3 bases to trimming and J lost 6 bases, with 18 bases between them. The germline V gene encodes CDR1 LNHDA and CDR2 SQIVND (reference sequence). This chain's CDR3 is CASSIGVRGAVNEQFF. CDR3 sequence (DNA): TGTGCCAGTAGTATTGGGGTTCGGGGAGCCGTCAATGAGCAGTTCTTC.

V gene TRBV7-2 combines with J gene TRBJ1-5; weak D call: TRBD1 (5 bases). Looked up from germline, CDR1 is SGHTA and CDR2 is FQGNSA. The length of the CDR3 is 15 residues. V was pared by 5 bases and J by 6 bases, with 17 bases between. CDR3 in amino acids: CASSPAMGEGQPQHF. The CDR3 bases are TGTGCCAGCAGCCCTGCTATGGGGGAGGGTCAGCCCCAGCATTTT.

The CDR3 loop reads CASSPKRENTGELFF. The CDR3 region has the DNA TGTGCCAGCAGTCCGAAGCGGGAGAACACCGGGGAGCTGTTTTTT. The gene calls are TRBV7-2 and TRBJ2-2; 7 nucleotides match TRBD2. Germline-derived CDR1 and CDR2 are SGHTA and FQGNSA. This CDR3 region has 15 residues. The V gene end was trimmed by 6 bases and the J gene end by 1 base; junction bases not matched to a gene: 5.

This chain uses TRBV19 with TRBJ2-7; weak D call: TRBD1 (6 bases). The CDR3 is made up of 16 amino acids. V lost 3 bases and J 0 bases, leaving 15 bases between the germline ends. Germline V gene sequence: CDR1 LNHDA, CDR2 SQIVND (reference sequence). The CDR3 region is CASSIRRQDPSYEQYF. Written as DNA, the CDR3 is TGTGCCAGTAGTATTCGGAGACAGGACCCCTCCTACGAGCAGTACTTC.

The genes are TRBV28 and TRBJ2-2, with D perhaps TRBD2 (7 bases). CDR1 and CDR2 (germline): MDHEN, SYDVKM. The CDR3 is 14 residues long. Trimming cost V 3 bases and J 6 bases, with 11 bases left between them. CDR3 in amino acids: CASSFPGGAGELFF. The DNA for the CDR3 is TGTGCCAGCAGTTTCCCGGGGGGCGCCGGGGAGCTGTTTTTT.

By share, this clone counts as medium-sized. This rearrangement joins TRBV27 to TRBJ1-6; D call uncertain. The ends were cut back, 5 bases at V and 3 bases at J, with 5 bases in the middle. The CDR3 is 13 residues long. CDR1 is MNHEY, CDR2 SMNVEV, per germline (reference sequence). The CDR3 reads CASSVLYNSPLHF. CDR3 DNA sequence: TGTGCCAGCAGTGTTCTCTATAATTCACCCCTCCACTTT.

The chain joins TRBV5-1 to TRBJ1-4; the match to TRBD1 covers 8 bases. The CDR3 totals 15 residues. Trimming cost V 4 bases and J 4 bases; bases outside gene matches: 6. CDR1 is SGHRS, CDR2 YFSETQ, per germline. The CDR3 DNA reads as TGCGCCAGCAGCCCGACAGGGGCGGTTAATGAAAAACTGTTTTTT. Residues: CASSPTGAVNEKLFF.

V gene TRBV5-1 combines with J gene TRBJ1-1; 7 bases match TRBD1. Trimming took 0 bases from V and 2 from J; bases not matched to a gene: 4. CDR3 length: 15 residues. CDR1 is SGHRS, CDR2 YFSETQ, per germline. CDR3 bases: TGCGCCAGCAGCTTGGCTGGGGACAGTAACACTGAAGCTTTCTTT. Amino acid sequence: CASSLAGDSNTEAFF.

The J gene is TRBJ2-3, the V gene TRBV9; TRBD2 agrees at 14 bases. Losses at the gene ends were 4 bases for V and 5 bases for J; bases not matched to a gene: 3. The CDR3 length is 15 residues. Germline CDR1 and CDR2: SGDLS and YYNGEE. The chain's CDR3 is CASSLGTSGGDTQYF. The CDR3 DNA sequence: TGTGCCAGCAGCCTCGGGACTAGCGGGGGAGATACGCAGTATTTT. The full variable domain, with the rest looked up from reference TRBV9 and TRBJ2-3, is DSGVTQTPKHLITATGQRVTLRCSPRSGDLSVYWYQQSLDQGLQFLIQYYNGEERAKGNILERFSAQQFPDLHSELNLSSLELGDSALYFCASSLGTSGGDTQYFGPGTRLTVL.

The chain joins TRBV27 to TRBJ1-1; D uncertain. This CDR3 contains 14 residues. The V gene's germline CDR1 is MNHEY and CDR2 SMNVEV (reference sequence). Trimming removed 2 bases at V and 1 base at J, with 8 bases between. The CDR3 bases are TGTGCCAGCAGTTTAGAGGGCTGGAACACTGAAGCTTTCTTT. This translates into CASSLEGWNTEAFF.